This T cell receptor beta chain came from a study of CD8 T cells in Susac syndrome. Random hexamers were used to reverse transcribe the RNA input (roughly 0.5 to 1 ug). TCRdb reprocessed the immunoSEQ multiplex PCR reads with MiXCR, giving one entry per CDR3 protein. This sample has about 300,000 distinct CDR3 sequences, with roughly 90% found just once. The TEMRA cells underwent FACS enrichment, while the CD8+ and CD4+ T cells underwent negative isolation. This CDR3 has 16 amino acids. Germline V gene lookup returns CDR1 SGHVS and CDR2 FQNEAQ. Trimming pared 1 base from V and 3 bases from J, leaving 13 bases between.

Sequences were obtained from CD8+ T cells from PBMCs. The rearrangement joins TRBV7-8 to TRBJ2-4; no definite D call. The source of this sequence is a human donor with multiple sclerosis. CDR3 nucleotide sequence: TGTGCCAGCAGCTTAGTCATTCGGAGCAGCAAAAACATTCAGTACTTC. It specifies CASSLVIRSSKNIQYF.